The rows below give T cell receptor beta chains drawn from one sample of a study of T cell repertoires in cytomegalovirus infection. One entry per CDR3 protein, called by TCRdb with MiXCR from the reads. The sample lists approximately 240,000 distinct CDR3 sequences, over 9% occurring once. Source material: PBMCs. All receptors derive from a human donor in good health (CMV status not recorded). Some clones in this sample may be carry-over from other donors' samples. Each CDR3 is given with its conserved first and last residue. The D gene is left open where the match is weak. Rows may omit the clone size; those that give it use once, few, many or a size class.

CDR3 protein	clone size	V gene	J gene	D gene
CAISDITSVLVEQYF	many	TRBV10-3	TRBJ2-7	TRBD2
CSARDILSSLTSTDTQYF	once	TRBV20-1	TRBJ2-3	NA
CASSLAGDRGDTQYF	many	TRBV11-2	TRBJ2-3	NA
CASKLAAATNEKLFF	many	TRBV28	TRBJ1-4	NA
CSVEDLQAGRYKETQYF	few	TRBV29-1	TRBJ2-5	NA
CSADGQNTGELFF	NA	TRBV29-1	TRBJ2-2	NA
CASSFQLDTQYF	many	TRBV7-2	TRBJ2-3	NA
CASSSGGLGTDTQYF	many	TRBV28	TRBJ2-3	TRBD1
CAISEPGLSQPQHF	once	TRBV10-3	TRBJ1-5	NA
CASSQRTGASGANVLTF	few	TRBV14	TRBJ2-6	TRBD1
CSAISRATYEQYF	few	TRBV20-1	TRBJ2-7	NA
CASSGGTGASYEQYF	many	TRBV7-2	TRBJ2-7	NA
CASTGDSYEQYF	many	TRBV6-2/TRBV6-3	TRBJ2-7	NA
CASSIQGNFVYTF	NA	TRBV19	TRBJ1-2	NA
CASSPGQGQGQPQHF	few	TRBV19	TRBJ1-5	TRBD1
CSARVPGGKETQYF	NA	TRBV20-1	TRBJ2-5	TRBD1
CASSLVGTGESGELFF	many	TRBV6-2/TRBV6-3	TRBJ2-2	TRBD1
CASSLQFGTGASEQYF	many	TRBV12-3/TRBV12-4	TRBJ2-7	TRBD1
CASSLAGGTNTDTQYF	many	TRBV7-2	TRBJ2-3	NA
CASSIPSRVHYGYTF	many	TRBV19	TRBJ1-2	NA
CASSLFLGAGQPQHF	NA	TRBV5-6	TRBJ1-5	NA
CASSYSLEREDPDEQFF	few	TRBV6-2/TRBV6-3	TRBJ2-1	TRBD2
CSVFRGIPTEAFF	NA	TRBV29-1	TRBJ1-1	TRBD1
CASSPEGGGGVGQPQHF	many	TRBV7-9	TRBJ1-5	NA
CASSPRGGGGYTF	many	TRBV7-2	TRBJ1-2	NA
CAWSVLAGGSQETQYF	few	TRBV30	TRBJ2-5	TRBD2
CASTTTGTFYNEQFF	few	TRBV6-2/TRBV6-3	TRBJ2-1	NA
CASSSGQFYEQYF	few	TRBV28	TRBJ2-7	TRBD1
CASSERTGWDTEAFF	NA	TRBV2	TRBJ1-1	TRBD1
CASSGTRGGETQYF	NA	TRBV7-8	TRBJ2-5	NA
CASSRGTSGYAVHEQYF	few	TRBV14	TRBJ2-7	TRBD2
CASFAGDTQYF	many	TRBV11-2	TRBJ2-3	NA
CAISERVEDSPLHF	many	TRBV10-3	TRBJ1-6	NA
CASSYSRGNTDTQYF	few	TRBV6-2/TRBV6-3	TRBJ2-3	NA
CASSLRSGSYNEQFF	many	TRBV7-8	TRBJ2-1	NA
CASSMRTGWGSNYGYTF	many	TRBV19	TRBJ1-2	TRBD1
CASSQTMTAQETQYF	many	TRBV4-3	TRBJ2-5	NA
CASSWERELFF	many	TRBV7-9	TRBJ2-2	NA
CASSIAGTGRYEQYF	few	TRBV19	TRBJ2-7	TRBD1
CASSSQDRGNTEAFF	NA	TRBV28	TRBJ1-1	TRBD1
CASTLRTGPNEKLFF	NA	TRBV2	TRBJ1-4	TRBD1
CSVGFRADGYTF	NA	TRBV29-1	TRBJ1-2	NA
CASSLRATEAFF	many	TRBV5-6	TRBJ1-1	NA
CASSYGRDTEAFF	many	TRBV6-6	TRBJ1-1	NA
CASSLGTGEDEAFF	few	TRBV7-8	TRBJ1-1	TRBD1
CASLTLANSYNEQFF	NA	TRBV7-2	TRBJ2-1	NA
CASSSYSNQPQHF	many	TRBV7-2	TRBJ1-5	NA
CASSHTGGRGYTF	few	TRBV7-3	TRBJ1-2	TRBD1
CASSLVPMSGNSPLHF	many	TRBV7-2	TRBJ1-6	NA
CASSTQPGQISGYTF	NA	TRBV7-9	TRBJ1-2	TRBD1
CASSLATEDTQYF	NA	TRBV7-9	TRBJ2-3	NA
CATTPRVNEKLFF	many	TRBV19	TRBJ1-4	NA
CASSQYRAQESPLHF	few	TRBV4-2	TRBJ1-6	NA
CAPTHGTVSSYNSPLHF	few	TRBV14	TRBJ1-6	NA